The subject of this entry is one TCR beta chain. Its antigen remains unknown. cDNA prepared by RNA extraction and subsequent reverse transcription served as the template for sequencing. Assay: immunoSEQ multiplex PCR; the TCRdb copy retains only in-frame clones and omits some. The sample lists about 42,000 clones; around 90% were seen once. This sample is part of a study of CD8+ T cells in alopecia areata. Study context: Those patients who were treated received oral tofacitinib, which was given at 5 to 10 mg twice daily for moderate-to-severe alopecia areata. Whole-study findings and limits: Uncertainty remains about how baseline CD8+ expansion links to response, with one nonresponder. For lesional scalp, especially alopecia totalis/universalis, clonality was higher than in normal scalp. Expanded CD8+ clones among the top 100, and scalp clonality, were significantly decreased by tofacitinib.

CDR3 length equals 13 residues. Germline V lookup: CDR1 MNHEY, CDR2 SMNVEV (reference sequence). Trimming removed 3 bases at V and 6 bases at J, with 12 bases between. As to treatment: oral pan-JAK inhibitor, 5-10 mg twice daily. The sequenced sample was CD8+ T cells sorted from blood, obtained at week 24, from a patient treated with tofacitinib. The TCR originated in a human donor with alopecia areata. The chain links TRBV27 to TRBJ2-7; possibly TRBD2 for D (5 bases). The CDR3 protein is CASSLTNSVEQYF. Here the CDR3 DNA reads TGTGCCAGCAGTTTGACTAACTCTGTCGAGCAGTACTTC.